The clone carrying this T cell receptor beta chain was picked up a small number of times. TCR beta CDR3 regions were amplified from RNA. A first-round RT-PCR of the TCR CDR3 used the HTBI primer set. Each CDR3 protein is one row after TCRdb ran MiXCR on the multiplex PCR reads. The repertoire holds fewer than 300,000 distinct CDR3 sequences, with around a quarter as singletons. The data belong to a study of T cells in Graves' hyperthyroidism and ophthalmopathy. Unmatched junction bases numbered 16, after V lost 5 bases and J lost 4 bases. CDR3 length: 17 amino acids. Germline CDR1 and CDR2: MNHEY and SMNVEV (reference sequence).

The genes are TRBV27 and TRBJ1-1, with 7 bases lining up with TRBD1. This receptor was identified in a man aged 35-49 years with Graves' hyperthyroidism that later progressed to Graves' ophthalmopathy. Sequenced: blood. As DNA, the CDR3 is TGTGCCAGCAGTCCTCGACGGGGGGACAGCTTGGGCACTGAAGCTTTCTTT. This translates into CASSPRRGDSLGTEAFF.